This TCR beta chain derives from a study of metastatic and nonmetastatic thyroid tumors. The wider study: Where malignant and benign thyroid patients were concerned, repertoires were compared across blood and tumor or nodule tissue. Study results and limitations: The reported finding was significantly higher TCR beta diversity in malignant thyroid tumors relative to benign nodules, in blood and tumor.

In germline, CDR1 is LNHNV, CDR2 YYDKDF (reference sequence). The CDR3 consists of 15 residues. The germline V and J ends were trimmed by 0 bases and 4 bases, with 11 bases remaining between them. Authors' data handling: Construction of a distant-metastasis classifier for papillary thyroid cancer relied on CDR3 differences across clinicopathological groups. From the PCR reads, TCRdb re-called clones with MiXCR. The V and J calls here are based on TCRdb, not the publication. The table has 25,000 to 30,000 clones, 20% to 25% seen once. Note on this clone: Its antigen is unidentified.

Before thyroid surgery, none of the patients had received any treatment. The V and J genes are TRBV15 and TRBJ2-3, with a possible D match to TRBD2 (6 bases). This TCR came from a female donor with papillary thyroid cancer or a benign thyroid nodule (not recorded which). Some clones in this sample may be carry-over from other donors' samples. The specimen was blood. The DNA for the CDR3 is TGTGCCACCAGCAGAGATAAGGGGACTGCAGATACGCAGTATTTT. It encodes CATSRDKGTADTQYF.